The rows below give T cell receptor beta chains drawn from one sample of a study of response to subunit inactivated influenza vaccine. TCRdb redid the calling of the RT-PCR reads with MiXCR, one entry per CDR3 protein. Of some 500,000 distinct CDR3 sequences in the sample, about 17% were seen once. The sequenced sample was CD4+ T cells sorted from PBMCs, obtained around 25 months after vaccination. The receptor set was obtained from a man between 50 and 69 years old who received an inactivated influenza vaccine. CDR3s include the opening cysteine and the closing phenylalanine or tryptophan. A D gene is named only where the DNA matches it firmly. Not every row has a clone size; where given, it reads once, few, many or a size class.

cdr3_nt,cdr3_aa,clone_size,j_call,d_call,v_call
TGCGCCAGCAGCTTCCTAGCGGGTGGCATGGATACGCAGTATTTT,CASSFLAGGMDTQYF,NA,TRBJ2-3,TRBD2,TRBV5-1
TGCAGTGCTGGACAGTACGAGCAGTACTTC,CSAGQYEQYF,few,TRBJ2-7,NA,TRBV20-1
TGTGCCAGCAGCTTATATGGGACAGGGCATAACACCTTC,CASSLYGTGHNTF,NA,TRBJ1-2,TRBD1,TRBV7-2
TGCGCCAGCAGCCAAGATCCAGGCAGAAACTATGGCTACACCTTC,CASSQDPGRNYGYTF,NA,TRBJ1-2,NA,TRBV4-3
TGTGCCATCAGTCGATCGACTAGCGGGGGTCCCTACAATGAGCAGTTCTTC,CAISRSTSGGPYNEQFF,NA,TRBJ2-1,TRBD2,TRBV10-3
TGCAGTGCTAGAGATCCGGGCGGCGCAGAGACCCAGTACTTC,CSARDPGGAETQYF,few,TRBJ2-5,NA,TRBV20-1
TGTGCCAGCAGTTCCTCTGACAGGCCCGAGACCCAGTACTTC,CASSSSDRPETQYF,few,TRBJ2-5,NA,TRBV28
TGTGCCAGCAGCCCAGAACCAGGGCGCACTGAAGCTTTCTTT,CASSPEPGRTEAFF,NA,TRBJ1-1,NA,TRBV5-6
TGCAGCGGTGAGGATTTTCAAGAGACCCAGTACTTC,CSGEDFQETQYF,few,TRBJ2-5,NA,TRBV29-1
TGTGCCAGCAGCTTAGAGTCAGAGACCCAGTACTTC,CASSLESETQYF,few,TRBJ2-5,NA,TRBV7-9
TGTGCCATCAGTGAGCAAATCCGGGACAGGAAACCCTACGAGCAGTGCTTC,CAISEQIRDRKPYEQCF,NA,TRBJ2-7,TRBD1,TRBV10-3
TGTGCCAGTATGGTGGGGCTACAAAAGGTCACCGGGGAGCTGTTTTTT,CASMVGLQKVTGELFF,NA,TRBJ2-2,NA,TRBV19
TGCAGTCATGTACAAACAGGGGGAGTCTCCTACGAGCAGTACTTC,CSHVQTGGVSYEQYF,NA,TRBJ2-7,TRBD1,TRBV20-1
TGTGCCAGCTCACCACCGGCAGGGGTCGAGCAGTACTTC,CASSPPAGVEQYF,NA,TRBJ2-7,NA,TRBV18
TGTGCCAGTACTCGACAGGGGGCGGGAGAGCAGTACTTC,CASTRQGAGEQYF,NA,TRBJ2-7,TRBD1,TRBV6-6
TGTGCCAGCAGGCTAACCACCTCTTCCTACGAGCAGTACTTC,CASRLTTSSYEQYF,many,TRBJ2-7,NA,TRBV28
TGTGCCAGCAGCCAGACACCTAGCACAGATACGCAGTATTTT,CASSQTPSTDTQYF,NA,TRBJ2-3,NA,TRBV14
TGTGCCAGCATTCTCCACGGGGAGCTGTTTTTT,CASILHGELFF,many,TRBJ2-2,NA,TRBV12-3/TRBV12-4
TGTGCCAGCAGTCCCGGGACAGGGGTCAATGAGCAGTTCTTC,CASSPGTGVNEQFF,many,TRBJ2-1,TRBD1,TRBV7-2
TGCGCCAGCAGCTCCCTTGGGGGGCTAAACGAGCAGTACTTC,CASSSLGGLNEQYF,NA,TRBJ2-7,NA,TRBV4-1
TGTGCCAGCACCCGGGGTGCAGATACGCAGTATTTT,CASTRGADTQYF,few,TRBJ2-3,NA,TRBV7-9
TGCAGTGCCTCTACTAGCGGGGGGGGGAATGAGCAGTTCTTC,CSASTSGGGNEQFF,NA,TRBJ2-1,TRBD2,TRBV20-1
TGTGCCAGCAGTGCTCTAGCGGGGGAAACAGATACGCAGTATTTT,CASSALAGETDTQYF,NA,TRBJ2-3,TRBD2,TRBV6-1
TGCAGCGTAGCACGCGGGGGGGGCTCTTACAATGAGCAGTTCTTC,CSVARGGGSYNEQFF,many,TRBJ2-1,TRBD2,TRBV29-1
TGTGCCAGCAGCCCCTCGGGGGGGAACACAGATACGCAGTATTTT,CASSPSGGNTDTQYF,NA,TRBJ2-3,TRBD2,TRBV9
TGCGCCAGCAGCTTGGATACAGGGGGCCAAGAGACCCAGTACTTC,CASSLDTGGQETQYF,few,TRBJ2-5,TRBD1,TRBV5-1
TGTGCCAGCAGCTTGGGACTAGCGAACACCGGGGAGCTGTTTTTT,CASSLGLANTGELFF,many,TRBJ2-2,TRBD2,TRBV7-9
TGTGCCATCAGTGAGGCCGTGAGGGGGGAGCAGTACTTC,CAISEAVRGEQYF,NA,TRBJ2-7,NA,TRBV10-3
TGTGCCAGCAGTGAATGGCGAATAAGGACTAGCGGGAGTTGGCAGTACTTC,CASSEWRIRTSGSWQYF,NA,TRBJ2-7,TRBD2,TRBV2
TGTGCCAGCAGTACCACTGGGCGGGGGGCCTACAATGAGCAGTTCTTC,CASSTTGRGAYNEQFF,NA,TRBJ2-1,TRBD2,TRBV6-1
TGTGCCAGCCAACAGGGGGGCACAGATACGCAGTATTTT,CASQQGGTDTQYF,NA,TRBJ2-3,TRBD1,TRBV12-3/TRBV12-4
TGCAGCGTCGTGGGACCCGAAGGGGAAAAACTGTTTTTT,CSVVGPEGEKLFF,few,TRBJ1-4,NA,TRBV29-1
TGTGCCAGCAGCTCCTCGAATAGTCAAGACTACGAGCAGTACTTC,CASSSSNSQDYEQYF,NA,TRBJ2-7,NA,TRBV13
TGTGCCAGCAGTTACGGTCCGCAAGATACGCAGTATTTT,CASSYGPQDTQYF,NA,TRBJ2-3,NA,TRBV6-2/TRBV6-3
TGTGCCAGCAGTTCCAGCGGGAGGTCCTACAATGAGCAGTTCTTC,CASSSSGRSYNEQFF,once,TRBJ2-1,TRBD2,TRBV28
TGTGCCAGCAGAATTTCCGGTCAGCGCACTGAAGCTTTCTTT,CASRISGQRTEAFF,few,TRBJ1-1,NA,TRBV28
TGTGCCAGCAGTTACTCTGCCGGCGGGCTAGCCGGCACCGGGGAGCTGTTTTTT,CASSYSAGGLAGTGELFF,NA,TRBJ2-2,NA,TRBV6-5